The 7 T cell receptor beta chains below were found in one sample sequenced in a study of preoperative IRX-2 immunotherapy in early breast cancer. Method: immunoSEQ multiplex PCR; TCRdb's copy keeps in-frame clones and lacks some. Of about 2,700 clones detected, 77% appear once; the ten largest clones hold around 7.8%. Treatment here: preoperative locoregional IRX-2 cytokine immunotherapy. The sequences come from tumor tissue, collected after IRX-2 immunotherapy. These receptors all come from a human donor with breast cancer.

The chain links TRBV6-8 to TRBJ1-5; D call uncertain. Germline V gene lookup returns CDR1 MNHGY and CDR2 SAAAGT. The CDR3 totals 13 residues. The germline V and J ends were trimmed by 5 bases and 0 bases, with 5 bases remaining between them. The CDR3 reads CASSPNSNQPQHF. CDR3 coding DNA: TGTGCCAGCAGTCCTAATAGCAATCAGCCCCAGCATTTT.

V gene TRBV12-5 combines with J gene TRBJ2-5, with 11 bases matching TRBD2. Germline-derived CDR1 and CDR2 are LGHNT and FRNRAP. J lost 3 bases, V lost 6 bases, and 6 bases had no gene match. The CDR3 has 15 amino acids. CDR3 DNA sequence: TGTGCTAGTGGCCGCGGGACTAGCGGAGAAGAGACCCAGTACTTC. This encodes CASGRGTSGEETQYF.

Within the sample, this clone is large. This chain connects TRBV19 to TRBJ1-2; the D is unclear. In germline, CDR1 is LNHDA, CDR2 SQIVND (reference sequence). V was shortened by 6 bases and J by 3 bases, with 8 bases between the two germline ends. CDR3 length equals 12 residues. CDR3 bases: TGTGCCAGTAGGGCCTCTCACTATGGCTACACCTTC. Protein product: CASRASHYGYTF.

The CDR3 region has the DNA TGTGCCAGCAGCGTGGGGATCCTCCGGCAGGGCTCAGATACGCAGTATTTT. Its protein is CASSVGILRQGSDTQYF. V and J are TRBV11-3 and TRBJ2-3; weak D call: TRBD1 (5 bases). The germline V and J ends were trimmed by 5 bases and 4 bases, with 22 bases remaining between them. Germline lookup yields CDR1 SGHNT and CDR2 YENEEA. This CDR3 contains 17 residues.

The genes are TRBV6-8 and TRBJ2-7; 8 bases agree with TRBD2. CDR3 length: 15 amino acids. J lost 7 bases, V lost 2 bases, and 10 bases had no gene match. Germline V gene sequence: CDR1 MNHGY, CDR2 SAAAGT. The CDR3 reads CASSYTPASGGEQYV. CDR3 DNA: TGTGCCAGCAGTTACACTCCCGCGAGCGGGGGAGAGCAGTACGTC.

This clone has more than one count but fewer than ten. The chain joins TRBV11-3 to TRBJ1-4, with 9 bases that match TRBD1. The CDR3 has 15 amino acids. The germline CDR1 and CDR2 sequences are SGHNT and YENEEA. V gave up 5 bases and J gave up 4 bases; unmatched junction bases: 5. This CDR3 reads CASSAGTGFNEKLFF. The DNA for the CDR3 is TGTGCCAGCAGCGCGGGGACAGGGTTTAATGAAAAACTGTTTTTT.

This clone was seen a few times. The rearrangement joins TRBV30 to TRBJ1-2, with D tentatively TRBD1 (6 bases). The CDR3 totals 13 residues. Trimming shortened V by 4 bases and J by 2 bases, and 11 bases separated the two germline ends. The germline V gene has CDR1 GTSNPN and CDR2 SVGIG (reference sequence). The CDR3 DNA reads TGTGCCTGGAAGGCAGGGGCCAACTATGGCTACACCTTC. Protein product: CAWKAGANYGYTF.